The 9 T cell receptor beta chains presented below share a single source sample, sequenced in a study of regulatory T cells in long-lasting Graves disease. Library construction for TCR beta used iRepertoire HTBI primers and Arm-PCR of CDR3 regions. TCRdb itself ran the multiplex PCR reads through MiXCR, one entry per CDR3 protein. The sample lists 540,000 or so distinct CDR3 sequences, approximately 13% seen once, with roughly a tenth in the top ten. Time point specified: newly diagnosed GD, antithyroid drugs for less than 3 months. The TCR library was prepared using RNA isolated from PBMCs. The same sample was also used in a study of T cells in Graves' hyperthyroidism and ophthalmopathy.

This sample comprised peripheral blood mononuclear cells (PBMCs), obtained at new diagnosis, from a patient treated with antithyroid drugs. The receptor set was obtained from a man between 25 and 39 years old with Graves disease.

The table lists this clonotype with many counts. The CDR3 here is CAISESGREETQYF. The CDR3 DNA is TGTGCCATCAGTGAGTCGGGCAGGGAAGAGACCCAGTACTTC. This chain uses TRBV10-3 with TRBJ2-5, with D perhaps TRBD1 (5 bases). Deletions cut 0 bases from V and 3 bases from J, with 8 bases between. The germline V gene encodes CDR1 ENHRY and CDR2 SYGVKD. The CDR3 length is 14 residues.

The table lists this clonotype with many counts. The chain combines TRBV11-3 with TRBJ2-3, with D perhaps TRBD2 (6 bases). CDR3 length: 15 amino acids. CDR1 is SGHNT, CDR2 YENEEA, per germline. The V end was cut by 4 bases, the J end by 6 bases, with 17 bases between. This CDR3 is CASSSGTSPVDTQYF. For the CDR3, the DNA is TGTGCCAGCAGCTCCGGCACTAGCCCAGTCGATACGCAGTATTTT.

Only a few counts were recorded for this clonotype. A read error is likely here: a far larger clone is one base away. The rearrangement joins TRBV28 to TRBJ2-7, with D maybe TRBD2 (6 bases). The CDR3 covers 15 residues. The V end was cut by 3 bases, the J end by 7 bases, with 19 bases between. Per the germline V gene, CDR1 is MDHEN and CDR2 is SYDVKM. The CDR3 protein is CASSFGGNRWNEQYF. CDR3 sequence (DNA): TGTGCCAGCAGTTTCGGCGGGAATAGGTGGAATGAGCAGTACTTC.

The CDR3 nucleotides are TGTGCCACCAGTGACTCTCTCCATGGGGAGACCCAGTACTTC. This codes for CATSDSLHGETQYF. The genes are TRBV24-1 and TRBJ2-5; D unresolved. The V and J ends lost 4 bases and 5 bases respectively, with 13 bases between them. CDR3 length: 14 residues. Germline V gene data show CDR1 as KGHDR and CDR2 as SFDVKD.

This clonotype turned up a few times. The CDR3 coding sequence is TGTGCCAGCAGTTACGGGACAGCCCTCTATGGCTACACCTTC. This gives the protein CASSYGTALYGYTF. The J gene is TRBJ1-2, the V gene TRBV7-9; 7 bases match TRBD1. The germline V gene encodes CDR1 SEHNR and CDR2 FQNEAQ (reference sequence). The CDR3 runs to 14 residues. V lost 6 bases, J lost 4 bases, and 8 bases stayed unmatched.

The rearrangement joins TRBV20-1 to TRBJ2-7, with D tentatively TRBD1 (5 bases). The V end was cut by 7 bases, the J end by 5 bases, with 15 bases between. From germline, CDR1 is DFQATT and CDR2 SNEGSKA (reference sequence). CDR3 length equals 12 residues. The CDR3 sequence is CSGFAGYNEQYF. The CDR3 bases are TGCAGTGGGTTTGCAGGGTACAACGAGCAGTACTTC.

Written as DNA, the CDR3 is TGTGCCAGCAGCCAGGGGACAAACCTGGGTACGCAGTATTTT. Amino acid sequence: CASSQGTNLGTQYF. The chain recombines TRBV3-1 with TRBJ2-3; TRBD1 is a possible D gene (6 bases). The V end was cut by 3 bases, the J end by 8 bases, with 15 bases between. The CDR3 has 14 amino acids. CDR1 and CDR2 (germline): LGHDT, YNNKEL (reference sequence).

For this clonotype: The junction and the germline gene differ at one end; a read error may be behind it. V is TRBV27 and J is TRBJ2-1, with TRBD2 identical over 8 bases. This CDR3 is 18 amino acids long. Germline V gene sequence: CDR1 MNHEY, CDR2 SMNVEV (reference sequence). The CDR3 protein is CASSHPTSGGPSCNEQFF. In nucleotides, the CDR3 is TGTGCCAGCAGTCATCCCACCAGCGGGGGTCCTTCCTGCAATGAGCAGTTCTTC.

The table lists this clonotype with many counts. This chain uses TRBV2 with TRBJ2-7; 9 bases fit TRBD1. J lost 4 bases, V lost 7 bases, and 8 bases had no gene match. The CDR3 totals 14 residues. Germline lookup yields CDR1 SNHLY and CDR2 FYNNEI. The CDR3 loop reads CASTTQGAGYEQYF. CDR3 DNA: TGTGCCAGCACCACACAGGGGGCAGGTTACGAGCAGTACTTC.